This TCR beta chain came from a study of regulatory T cells in long-lasting Graves disease. This clonotype was recorded at least ten times. This CDR3 has 14 residues. J was trimmed by 9 bases and V by 5 bases; bases with no gene match: 4. Indicated time point: newly diagnosed GD, antithyroid drugs for less than 3 months. Preparation of the TCR library used RNA extracted from PBMCs. Arm-PCR of CDR3 regions and iRepertoire HTBI primers were the basis on which TCR beta libraries were built. TCRdb called the multiplex PCR reads again in MiXCR, with one record for every CDR3 protein. The sample has around 500,000 distinct CDR3 sequences; roughly 12% are singletons. These same records also appear under a second study, on T cells in Graves' hyperthyroidism and ophthalmopathy.

Material: peripheral blood mononuclear cells (PBMCs), obtained at new diagnosis, from a patient treated with antithyroid drugs. This chain links TRBV12-3 or TRBV12-4 with TRBJ2-2; TRBD1 matches 12 bases. The clonotype comes from a man aged 25-40 years with Graves disease. The CDR3 sequence is CASSLGTGGRELFF. CDR3 DNA: TGTGCCAGCAGTCTCGGGACAGGGGGCCGGGAGCTGTTTTTT.